The TCR beta chain under discussion was sequenced for a study of response to subunit inactivated influenza vaccine. TCRdb re-derived calls from the RT-PCR reads in MiXCR, one entry per CDR3 protein. The sample records fewer than 800,000 distinct CDR3 sequences, 15% to 19% being singletons. Sequenced here: PBMCs from blood, sampled 11 to 12 days after vaccination. This TCR was recovered from a man aged 50-59 years who received an inactivated influenza vaccine.

The CDR3 sequence is CASSKRTSGSSEQFF. The CDR3 DNA reads TGTGCCAGCAGCAAGAGGACTAGCGGGAGTTCTGAGCAGTTCTTC. The V call is TRBV7-9, the J call TRBJ2-1; TRBD2 aligns across 13 bases. Germline loops: CDR1 SEHNR, CDR2 FQNEAQ (reference sequence). Trimming removed 5 bases from V and 9 bases from J; junction bases left unmatched: 7. The CDR3 totals 15 residues.